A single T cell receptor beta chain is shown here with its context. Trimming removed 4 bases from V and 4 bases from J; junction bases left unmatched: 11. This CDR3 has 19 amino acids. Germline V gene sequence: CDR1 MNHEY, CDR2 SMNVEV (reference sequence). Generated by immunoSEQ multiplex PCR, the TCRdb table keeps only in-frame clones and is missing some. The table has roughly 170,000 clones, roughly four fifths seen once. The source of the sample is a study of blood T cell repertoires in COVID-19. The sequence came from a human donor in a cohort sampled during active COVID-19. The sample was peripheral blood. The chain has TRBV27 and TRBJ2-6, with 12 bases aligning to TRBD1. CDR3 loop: CASSSHRDRGLRGANVLTF. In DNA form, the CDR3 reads TGTGCCAGCAGTTCGCACCGGGACAGGGGGCTTAGGGGGGCCAACGTCCTGACTTTC.